The 3 T cell receptor beta chains below come from one sample, sequenced in a study of cytomegalovirus exposure and HLA in healthy donors. A multiplex PCR was run with 60 Vbeta primers and 13 Jbeta primers. Data came from immunoSEQ multiplex PCR; TCRdb stores just in-frame clones and leaves some out. The repertoire holds 100,000 to 150,000 clones, about 78% seen once, with approximately 3.8% in the top ten. The specimen was PBMCs. These receptors originate from a man aged 30 to 39 in good health and CMV-seronegative.

This clone was detected only a few times. The chain combines TRBV9 with TRBJ2-5, with 7 nucleotides matching TRBD1. This CDR3 has 14 residues. The V gene's germline CDR1 is SGDLS and CDR2 YYNGEE. The V and J ends lost 3 bases and 11 bases, in that order; junction bases with no gene match: 13. CDR3 loop: CASSAQGGGDGQYF. DNA of the CDR3: TGTGCCAGCAGCGCTCAAGGGGGCGGCGATGGGCAGTACTTC.

This chain joins TRBV7-6 and TRBJ2-3; 11 bases are shared with TRBD2. V lost 5 bases and J lost 2; bases outside the gene matches: 9. Looked up from germline, CDR1 is SGHVS and CDR2 is FNYEAQ. The CDR3 sequence is 17 residues long. As DNA, the CDR3 is TGTGCCAGCAGCCCCTTAGCGGGGGGGCCTTTCACAGATACGCAGTATTTT. It codes for CASSPLAGGPFTDTQYF.

The V and J genes are TRBV5-5 and TRBJ2-7; 7 bases agree with TRBD1. CDR1 and CDR2 from the germline V gene are SGHKS and YYEKEE (reference sequence). The ends lost 4 bases at V and 3 bases at J; junction bases unmatched: 4. CDR3 size: 13 residues. CDR3 DNA sequence: TGTGCCAGCAGCCTTGGGACAGTCTACGAGCAGTACTTC. This encodes CASSLGTVYEQYF.